This TCR beta chain was sequenced for a study of blood T cell repertoires in COVID-19. Study background: T cells, B-cell-depleted T cells, or PBMCs supplied cDNA or gDNA.

The V gene's germline CDR1 is MDHEN and CDR2 SYDVKM. Trimming shortened V by 5 bases and J by 6 bases, and 20 bases separated the two germline ends. The CDR3 consists of 16 residues. Per the original methods: Amplification with reference gene primers provided the estimates of nucleated cell counts. Sequenced by immunoSEQ multiplex PCR; TCRdb stores in-frame clones only, minus some. That table furnishes V, J and clone size, whereas the DNA furnished D and trimming. The repertoire holds 6,000 to 6,500 clones, with about 90% as singletons. This sequence originates from a human donor in a cohort sampled during active COVID-19. Sequencing used peripheral blood. V is TRBV28 and J is TRBJ1-5, with D perhaps TRBD1 (6 bases). CDR3 DNA sequence: TGTGCCAGCAGTCCACGAAGGGCAGGGGTTAGTCAGCCCCAGCATTTT. Residues: CASSPRRAGVSQPQHF.